This is a list of T cell receptor beta chains from one sample in a study of blood T cells in healthy people across ages. TCRdb fed the 5' RACE reads into MiXCR, producing one record per CDR3 protein. The sample comprises hundreds of thousands of distinct CDR3 sequences, 40% to 50% of which are singletons, and around 24% rests with the top ten. The sequenced material came from blood. The receptors derive from a man of 80 years or more in good health. Both conserved end residues are part of each CDR3. D genes are given only for firm matches. Some rows have no size entry. The others give once, few or many, or a class for an expanded clone.

J gene: TRBJ2-3
V gene: TRBV24-1
clone size: few
D gene: .
CDR3 protein: CATSSGGSTDTQYF
CDR3 DNA: TGTGCCACCAGTTCCGGGGGTAGCACAGATACGCAGTATTTT

J gene: TRBJ2-7
V gene: TRBV5-1
clone size: few
D gene: .
CDR3 protein: CASSPIEAGKYEQYF
CDR3 DNA: TGCGCCAGCAGCCCCATCGAGGCGGGAAAGTACGAGCAGTACTTC

J gene: TRBJ2-6
V gene: TRBV7-9
clone size: once
D gene: .
CDR3 protein: CASSLGGRSGANVLTF
CDR3 DNA: TGTGCCAGCAGCTTGGGGGGAAGGTCTGGGGCCAACGTCCTGACTTTC

J gene: TRBJ1-2
V gene: TRBV25-1
clone size: few
D gene: .
CDR3 protein: CASSEGVAGYTF
CDR3 DNA: TGTGCCAGCAGTGAGGGGGTGGCTGGCTACACCTTC

J gene: TRBJ2-3
V gene: TRBV7-2
clone size: few
D gene: TRBD1
CDR3 protein: CASSLEGGRNTDTQYF
CDR3 DNA: TGTGCCAGCAGCTTAGAAGGGGGCAGGAACACAGATACGCAGTATTTT

J gene: TRBJ2-5
V gene: TRBV9
clone size: .
D gene: .
CDR3 protein: CASSVGDLSQETQYF
CDR3 DNA: TGTGCCAGCAGCGTAGGAGACCTAAGCCAAGAGACCCAGTACTTC

J gene: TRBJ2-3
V gene: TRBV7-2
clone size: many
D gene: .
CDR3 protein: CASSLRASTDTQYF
CDR3 DNA: TGTGCCAGCAGCCTGAGGGCTAGTACAGATACGCAGTATTTT

J gene: TRBJ2-7
V gene: TRBV29-1
clone size: .
D gene: .
CDR3 protein: CSVNPGSNEQYF
CDR3 DNA: TGCAGCGTTAATCCAGGGAGTAATGAGCAGTACTTC

J gene: TRBJ2-3
V gene: TRBV20-1
clone size: .
D gene: TRBD1
CDR3 protein: CSARLPGGLGTDTQYF
CDR3 DNA: TGCAGTGCTAGACTCCCAGGGGGCTTGGGCACAGATACGCAGTATTTT

J gene: TRBJ2-7
V gene: TRBV20-1
clone size: few
D gene: .
CDR3 protein: CSASSRVATYEQYF
CDR3 DNA: TGCAGTGCTAGTAGCCGGGTCGCAACCTACGAGCAGTACTTC

J gene: TRBJ1-2
V gene: TRBV5-5
clone size: few
D gene: .
CDR3 protein: CASSLEGGPVGGYTF
CDR3 DNA: TGTGCCAGCAGCTTGGAAGGTGGGCCGGTTGGTGGCTACACCTTC

J gene: TRBJ2-5
V gene: TRBV20-1
clone size: .
D gene: TRBD1
CDR3 protein: CSARQGVQETQYF
CDR3 DNA: TGCAGTGCGCGACAGGGCGTGCAAGAGACCCAGTACTTC

J gene: TRBJ2-5
V gene: TRBV20-1
clone size: .
D gene: TRBD2
CDR3 protein: CSARDVRTSGGSLETQYF
CDR3 DNA: TGCAGTGCTAGAGACGTCAGGACTAGCGGGGGTAGCCTCGAGACCCAGTACTTC

J gene: TRBJ1-5
V gene: TRBV4-2
clone size: .
D gene: .
CDR3 protein: CASSQGNRAPGWQPQHF
CDR3 DNA: TGTGCCAGCAGCCAAGGAAACAGGGCCCCGGGGTGGCAGCCCCAGCATTTT

J gene: TRBJ2-7
V gene: TRBV7-2
clone size: once
D gene: .
CDR3 protein: CASSYFGDTYEQYF
CDR3 DNA: TGTGCCAGCAGTTACTTCGGTGATACCTACGAGCAGTACTTC

J gene: TRBJ2-3
V gene: TRBV20-1
clone size: few
D gene: TRBD2
CDR3 protein: CSAKGTSGAPNTDTQYF
CDR3 DNA: TGCAGTGCTAAGGGCACTAGCGGGGCCCCCAACACAGATACGCAGTATTTT

J gene: TRBJ2-7
V gene: TRBV3-1
clone size: .
D gene: .
CDR3 protein: CASSHGDGTEYF
CDR3 DNA: TGTGCCAGCAGCCATGGAGACGGCACGGAGTACTTC

J gene: TRBJ1-2
V gene: TRBV6-5
clone size: .
D gene: .
CDR3 protein: CASTVAGREGYTF
CDR3 DNA: TGTGCCAGCACTGTGGCAGGGAGGGAGGGCTACACCTTC

J gene: TRBJ1-4
V gene: TRBV12-3/TRBV12-4
clone size: .
D gene: .
CDR3 protein: CASSPNSATNEKLFF
CDR3 DNA: TGTGCCAGCAGTCCCAACAGTGCAACTAATGAAAAACTGTTTTTT

J gene: TRBJ2-3
V gene: TRBV29-1
clone size: many
D gene: TRBD1
CDR3 protein: CSASGGGISITDTQYF
CDR3 DNA: TGCAGCGCCTCAGGGGGCGGCATCTCAATCACAGATACGCAGTATTTT

J gene: TRBJ1-1
V gene: TRBV20-1
clone size: .
D gene: TRBD1
CDR3 protein: CSASGQTNTEAFF
CDR3 DNA: TGCAGTGCATCGGGACAGACGAACACTGAAGCTTTCTTT

J gene: TRBJ1-2
V gene: TRBV27
clone size: .
D gene: .
CDR3 protein: CASSLARVAYGYTF
CDR3 DNA: TGTGCCAGCAGCTTAGCCAGGGTGGCCTATGGCTACACCTTC

J gene: TRBJ1-1
V gene: TRBV29-1
clone size: .
D gene: .
CDR3 protein: CSVERRATTEAFF
CDR3 DNA: TGCAGCGTTGAACGTCGGGCCACGACTGAAGCTTTCTTT

J gene: TRBJ2-5
V gene: TRBV6-6
clone size: .
D gene: .
CDR3 protein: CACTPVPPDRRQYF
CDR3 DNA: TGTGCCTGCACTCCCGTCCCGCCCGACAGGAGGCAGTACTTC

J gene: TRBJ1-4
V gene: TRBV12-3/TRBV12-4
clone size: .
D gene: .
CDR3 protein: CASRLRGEKLFF
CDR3 DNA: TGTGCCAGCAGACTACGGGGGGAAAAACTGTTTTTT

J gene: TRBJ2-6
V gene: TRBV7-8
clone size: few
D gene: .
CDR3 protein: CASSLAGQRSGANVLTF
CDR3 DNA: TGTGCCAGCAGCTTAGCTGGTCAGCGCTCTGGGGCCAACGTCCTGACTTTC

J gene: TRBJ2-2
V gene: TRBV6-5
clone size: few
D gene: TRBD2
CDR3 protein: CASSYSIPGLASAGELFF
CDR3 DNA: TGTGCCAGCAGTTACTCGATCCCGGGACTAGCGAGTGCCGGGGAGCTGTTTTTT

J gene: TRBJ2-1
V gene: TRBV27
clone size: once
D gene: TRBD2
CDR3 protein: CASSLLLKREGLGNEQFF
CDR3 DNA: TGTGCCAGCAGTCTCCTTCTAAAGCGGGAGGGCCTTGGGAATGAGCAGTTCTTC

J gene: TRBJ2-2
V gene: TRBV20-1
clone size: few
D gene: .
CDR3 protein: CSARKRSNTGELFF
CDR3 DNA: TGCAGTGCTAGAAAACGATCGAACACCGGGGAGCTGTTTTTT

J gene: TRBJ1-5
V gene: TRBV7-3
clone size: .
D gene: .
CDR3 protein: CASSPSYNQPQHF
CDR3 DNA: TGTGCCAGCAGCCCATCATACAATCAGCCCCAGCATTTT

J gene: TRBJ2-1
V gene: TRBV20-1
clone size: .
D gene: .
CDR3 protein: CSAFPGPLRWQFF
CDR3 DNA: TGCAGTGCGTTTCCGGGCCCATTGAGGTGGCAGTTCTTC

J gene: TRBJ2-3
V gene: TRBV24-1
clone size: .
D gene: TRBD2
CDR3 protein: CATSDSPGLVPTDTQYF
CDR3 DNA: TGTGCCACCAGTGATTCACCGGGACTAGTCCCCACAGATACGCAGTATTTT

J gene: TRBJ1-6
V gene: TRBV10-3
clone size: .
D gene: .
CDR3 protein: CAIRRQSDSPLHF
CDR3 DNA: TGTGCCATCAGAAGACAGAGCGATTCACCCCTCCACTTT

J gene: TRBJ1-6
V gene: TRBV4-3
clone size: .
D gene: .
CDR3 protein: CASSQGAGNNSPLHF
CDR3 DNA: TGCGCCAGCAGCCAAGGGGCAGGGAACAATTCACCCCTCCACTTT

J gene: TRBJ2-5
V gene: TRBV6-5
clone size: .
D gene: TRBD1
CDR3 protein: CASNRTATGPETQYF
CDR3 DNA: TGCGCCAGCAACCGGACCGCGACAGGGCCAGAGACCCAGTACTTC

J gene: TRBJ2-1
V gene: TRBV7-2
clone size: .
D gene: TRBD2
CDR3 protein: CASSYGLAGGPLQFF
CDR3 DNA: TGTGCCAGCAGCTACGGACTAGCGGGGGGGCCTTTGCAGTTCTTC

J gene: TRBJ1-2
V gene: TRBV29-1
clone size: .
D gene: TRBD1
CDR3 protein: CSVTGTAKYGYTF
CDR3 DNA: TGCAGCGTTACCGGGACAGCTAAGTATGGCTACACCTTC

J gene: TRBJ2-3
V gene: TRBV27
clone size: few
D gene: TRBD1
CDR3 protein: CASSLDRGGDTQYF
CDR3 DNA: TGTGCCAGCAGTTTAGACAGGGGAGGCGATACGCAGTATTTT

J gene: TRBJ2-1
V gene: TRBV11-2
clone size: .
D gene: .
CDR3 protein: CASSLEGVWSYNEQFF
CDR3 DNA: TGTGCCAGCAGCTTAGAGGGGGTATGGTCCTACAATGAGCAGTTCTTC

J gene: TRBJ2-7
V gene: TRBV20-1
clone size: few
D gene: .
CDR3 protein: CSAGWTGSYEQYF
CDR3 DNA: TGCAGTGCGGGGTGGACGGGCTCCTACGAGCAGTACTTC

J gene: TRBJ2-7
V gene: TRBV20-1
clone size: .
D gene: .
CDR3 protein: CSVPGPVGYEQYF
CDR3 DNA: TGCAGTGTCCCGGGACCCGTGGGTTACGAGCAGTACTTC

J gene: TRBJ2-6
V gene: TRBV20-1
clone size: .
D gene: .
CDR3 protein: CSAKKGGPQNFGANVLTF
CDR3 DNA: TGCAGTGCGAAGAAGGGGGGACCCCAGAATTTTGGGGCCAACGTCCTGACTTTC

J gene: TRBJ2-7
V gene: TRBV29-1
clone size: few
D gene: .
CDR3 protein: CSVRSLRGEDEQYF
CDR3 DNA: TGCAGCGTTAGGTCTCTCAGGGGAGAGGACGAGCAGTACTTC

J gene: TRBJ1-2
V gene: TRBV3-1
clone size: few
D gene: .
CDR3 protein: CASSPASRTEWGYTF
CDR3 DNA: TGTGCCAGCAGCCCAGCCTCCAGGACAGAATGGGGCTACACCTTC

J gene: TRBJ2-7
V gene: TRBV24-1
clone size: few
D gene: .
CDR3 protein: CATQGRGLYEQYF
CDR3 DNA: TGTGCCACCCAAGGCAGGGGCCTCTACGAGCAGTACTTC

J gene: TRBJ2-3
V gene: TRBV7-3
clone size: .
D gene: TRBD2
CDR3 protein: CASSPTGTSGLDTQYF
CDR3 DNA: TGTGCCAGCAGCCCTACCGGGACTAGCGGGTTAGATACGCAGTATTTT

J gene: TRBJ1-1
V gene: TRBV7-2
clone size: few
D gene: .
CDR3 protein: CASTLQGDTEAFF
CDR3 DNA: TGTGCCAGCACCTTACAGGGAGACACTGAAGCTTTCTTT

J gene: TRBJ1-2
V gene: TRBV7-9
clone size: .
D gene: TRBD1
CDR3 protein: CASSFGTAYGYTF
CDR3 DNA: TGTGCCAGCAGCTTCGGGACAGCCTATGGCTACACCTTC

J gene: TRBJ2-7
V gene: TRBV6-2/TRBV6-3
clone size: .
D gene: .
CDR3 protein: CASSDPGLADTQYF
CDR3 DNA: TGTGCCAGCAGTGACCCGGGACTGGCGGATACCCAGTACTTC

J gene: TRBJ2-1
V gene: TRBV2
clone size: few
D gene: .
CDR3 protein: CASKRGFNNEQFF
CDR3 DNA: TGTGCCAGCAAAAGAGGGTTTAACAATGAGCAGTTCTTC

J gene: TRBJ2-5
V gene: TRBV20-1
clone size: .
D gene: TRBD1
CDR3 protein: CSASSRDRGLETQYF
CDR3 DNA: TGCAGTGCCTCCTCGAGGGACAGGGGGCTGGAGACCCAGTACTTC